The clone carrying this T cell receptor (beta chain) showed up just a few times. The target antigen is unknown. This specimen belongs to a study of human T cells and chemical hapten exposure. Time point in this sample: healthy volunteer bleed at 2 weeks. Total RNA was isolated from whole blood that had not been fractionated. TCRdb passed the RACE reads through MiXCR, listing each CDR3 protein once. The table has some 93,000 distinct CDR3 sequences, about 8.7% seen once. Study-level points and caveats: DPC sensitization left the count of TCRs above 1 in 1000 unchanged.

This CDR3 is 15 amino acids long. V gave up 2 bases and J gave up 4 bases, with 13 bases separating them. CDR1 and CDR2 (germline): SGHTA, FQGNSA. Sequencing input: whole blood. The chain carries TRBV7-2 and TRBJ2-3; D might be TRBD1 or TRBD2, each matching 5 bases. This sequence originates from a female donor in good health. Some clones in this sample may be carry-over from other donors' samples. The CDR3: CASSLSGAGSDTQYF. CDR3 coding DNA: TGTGCCAGCAGCTTATCCGGGGCAGGTTCAGATACGCAGTATTTT.